These T cell receptor beta chains were read from a single sample in a study of cytomegalovirus exposure and HLA in healthy donors. TCRdb keeps only in-frame clones here, not all; method: immunoSEQ multiplex PCR. The data contain around 170,000 clones, over 70% of them singletons. Sequenced material: PBMCs. These TCRs come from a woman between 45 and 65 years old in good health and CMV-seropositive. CDR3s include the opening cysteine and the closing phenylalanine or tryptophan. A D gene is named only where the DNA matches it firmly. Only part of the rows carry a size: once, few, many, or a class if the clone is expanded.

abundance	j_gene	v_gene	len	d_gene	CDR3nt	CDR3aa
many	TRBJ2-6	TRBV28	16	-	TGTGCCAGCAGTCGACAGGGTGGGCGGGAGGCCAACGTCCTGACTTTC	CASSRQGGREANVLTF
-	TRBJ1-1	TRBV10-3	13	-	TGTGCCATCAGTCTTGCGGGCGACACTGAAGCTTTCTTT	CAISLAGDTEAFF
-	TRBJ1-5	TRBV6-4	15	-	TGTGCCAGCAGGTACCGGGACATCGGCAATCAGCCCCAGCATTTT	CASRYRDIGNQPQHF
few	TRBJ1-1	TRBV29-1	13	-	TGCAGCGCCGTCCAGGTTCTGGGCACTGAAGCTTTCTTT	CSAVQVLGTEAFF
-	TRBJ2-7	TRBV5-1	14	TRBD1	TGCGCCAGCAGCTCCGGGACAGGGATCTACGAGCAGTACTTC	CASSSGTGIYEQYF
-	TRBJ2-3	TRBV19	18	TRBD1	TGTGCCAGTAGTATAGCATCTAGGACAGGGGCACGAAAAGATACGCAGTATTTT	CASSIASRTGARKDTQYF
-	TRBJ1-5	TRBV6-6	14	TRBD1	TGTGCCAGCAGACCGGGACAGGGACCTCAGCCCCAGCATTTT	CASRPGQGPQPQHF
-	TRBJ2-1	TRBV7-3	13	-	TGTGCCAGCAGCTCCGTCGACAGGAGTGAGCAGTTCTTC	CASSSVDRSEQFF
-	TRBJ1-1	TRBV10-1	14	-	TGCGCCAGCAGTTTAGACCGGGACTCCGGTGAAGCTTTCTTT	CASSLDRDSGEAFF
-	TRBJ1-5	TRBV30	14	-	TGTGCCTGGAGTGTAAGGTTCGGCGGTCGGCCCCAGCATTTT	CAWSVRFGGRPQHF
-	TRBJ1-2	TRBV7-8	14	-	TGTGCCAGCAGCCTAGAATCCCAGGGCCATGGCTACACCTTC	CASSLESQGHGYTF
-	TRBJ2-7	TRBV6-1	14	TRBD2	TGTGCCAGCAGTGCCGGGACTAGACGCTACGAGCAGTACTTC	CASSAGTRRYEQYF
once	TRBJ1-5	TRBV19	16	-	TGTGCCAGTAGTATAGGATCAGGGCGAAGCAATCAGCCCCAGCATTTT	CASSIGSGRSNQPQHF
-	TRBJ2-7	TRBV28	14	-	TGTGCCAGCAGTTCGCACTGGCGGTCCTACGAGCAGTACTTC	CASSSHWRSYEQYF
-	TRBJ2-2	TRBV6-5	14	-	TGTGCCAGCACCCCCACCCAGTACACCGGGGAGCTGTTTTTT	CASTPTQYTGELFF
few	TRBJ1-1	TRBV11-2	15	TRBD1	TGTGCCAGCAGCATAAACAGGGGGTTTGACACTGAAGCTTTCTTT	CASSINRGFDTEAFF
-	TRBJ2-1	TRBV5-1	15	-	TGCGCCAGCAGTCCGGGACTCTCAGCATACAATGAGCAGTTCTTC	CASSPGLSAYNEQFF
few	TRBJ1-1	TRBV27	14	-	TGTGCCAGCAGCTCCATGGGGGGGGACACTGAAGCTTTCTTT	CASSSMGGDTEAFF
-	TRBJ1-2	TRBV4-3	18	-	TGCGCCAGCAGCCAAGATCGTCACCGGGGGGATTCTAACTATGGCTACACCTTC	CASSQDRHRGDSNYGYTF
-	TRBJ2-7	TRBV10-2	16	TRBD2	TGCGCCAGCAGTGATTGGGCTAGCGGGAGCAGGTACGAGCAGTACTTC	CASSDWASGSRYEQYF
-	TRBJ2-7	TRBV20-1	11	TRBD1	TGCAGTGCTGGGACAGGGACCGGGCAGTACTTC	CSAGTGTGQYF
-	TRBJ2-7	TRBV4-1	14	TRBD2	TGCGCCAGCAGCCCCATCGGGAGGGGGTACGAGCAGTACTTC	CASSPIGRGYEQYF
few	TRBJ2-7	TRBV5-4	16	-	TGTGCCAGCAGCTTGGGTTTTAGCAGCCGGGGCTACGAGCAGTACTTC	CASSLGFSSRGYEQYF
-	TRBJ1-2	TRBV5-1	16	TRBD1	TGCGCCAGCAGCTTGGGGACAGGAACTGGGAGCTATGGCTACACCTTC	CASSLGTGTGSYGYTF
-	TRBJ1-4	TRBV9	16	TRBD1	TGTGCCAGCAGCACGACCGCCGGGACAGGGGGGGAAAAACTGTTTTTT	CASSTTAGTGGEKLFF
-	TRBJ1-4	TRBV18	14	-	TGTGCCAGCTCATCGGAGGCCCTTAATGAAAAACTGTTTTTT	CASSSEALNEKLFF
-	TRBJ2-5	TRBV4-2	16	-	TGTGCCAGCAGCCAATACGCACAGGGTTTCCGAGAGACCCAGTACTTC	CASSQYAQGFRETQYF
once	TRBJ2-7	TRBV11-1	14	-	TGTGCCAGCAGCTCCTATCAGGGTTCCGACGAGCAGTACTTC	CASSSYQGSDEQYF
few	TRBJ2-5	TRBV13	15	-	TGTGCCAGCAGCTGGGGGGGGGCCGGACCAGAGACCCAGTACTTC	CASSWGGAGPETQYF
-	TRBJ2-3	TRBV4-3	13	-	TGCGCCAGCAGCCGAACTGGTGTCGATACGCAGTATTTT	CASSRTGVDTQYF
-	TRBJ2-2	TRBV27	13	TRBD1	TGTGCCAGCAGGGACAGGAGTTCCGGGGAGCTGTTTTTT	CASRDRSSGELFF
-	TRBJ1-4	TRBV19	14	TRBD1	TGTGCCAGTAGTAGGACAGGAGTTAATGAAAAACTGTTTTTT	CASSRTGVNEKLFF
once	TRBJ1-5	TRBV5-4	13	-	TGTGCCAGCAGCTCGGGGGGCACTCAGCCCCAGCATTTT	CASSSGGTQPQHF
-	TRBJ2-7	TRBV6-1	17	-	TGTGCCAGCAGTAAAGACCGGGTCCTAACCCACTACTACGAGCAGTACTTC	CASSKDRVLTHYYEQYF
-	TRBJ2-3	TRBV10-3	14	-	TGTGCCATCAGTGACAGGGGGAGGACAGATACGCAGTATTTT	CAISDRGRTDTQYF
-	TRBJ2-7	TRBV7-9	14	TRBD1	TGTGCCAGCAGTCCCGGGACAGGAGCCTACGAGCAGTACTTC	CASSPGTGAYEQYF
few	TRBJ1-5	TRBV19	15	-	TGTGCCAGTAGTACGGGACTCGGGGACAATCAGCCCCAGCATTTT	CASSTGLGDNQPQHF
once	TRBJ1-5	TRBV5-8	13	TRBD1	TGTGCCAGCAGCTTTACAGGGGGTCAGCCCCAGCATTTT	CASSFTGGQPQHF
-	TRBJ2-7	TRBV19	16	-	TGTGCCACCAGGGGAGAAGGAAGGTATCGGGACTACGAGCAGTACTTC	CATRGEGRYRDYEQYF
-	TRBJ2-5	TRBV5-8	13	-	TGTGCCAGCAGCTTGACAGGGTCCCAGACCCAGTACTTC	CASSLTGSQTQYF
-	TRBJ2-5	TRBV28	17	TRBD2	TGTGCCAGCAGTTTACCGGGACTAGCGGGAGGGGGAGAGACCCAGTACTTC	CASSLPGLAGGGETQYF
-	TRBJ1-2	TRBV7-9	14	TRBD1	TGTGCCAGCGGGGAACAGGGGGCGAACTATGGCTACACCTTC	CASGEQGANYGYTF
-	TRBJ1-1	TRBV11-3	14	TRBD1	TGTGCCAGCAGCTCTCGACAGGGGCAAGCTGAAGCCTTCTTT	CASSSRQGQAEAFF
-	TRBJ2-3	TRBV28	15	TRBD2	TGTGCCAGCAGTGTTTACCGGGGGGGCACAGATACGCAGTATTTT	CASSVYRGGTDTQYF
-	TRBJ1-4	TRBV5-6	15	-	TGTGCCAGCAGCTTGACCTCGGGAGGGAGTGAAAAACTGTTTTTT	CASSLTSGGSEKLFF
-	TRBJ2-7	TRBV30	13	TRBD2	TGTGCCTGGAATGGTCTAGCGGGAGGCGAGCAGTACTTC	CAWNGLAGGEQYF
-	TRBJ2-3	TRBV30	15	TRBD2	TGTGCCTGGAGTGTAACAGCGGGGTCCACAGATACGCAGTATTTT	CAWSVTAGSTDTQYF
-	TRBJ1-1	TRBV7-2	15	-	TGTGCCAGCAGCCTAAACCGCCTTGATTACACTGAAGCTTTCTTT	CASSLNRLDYTEAFF
-	TRBJ2-5	TRBV29-1	14	TRBD1	TGCAGCGCGGGACAGGGGGGACGGGTAGAGACCCAGTACTTC	CSAGQGGRVETQYF
many	TRBJ2-7	TRBV5-4	15	TRBD2	TGTGCCAGCAGCTTTTCCCGCGGGAGGGCGGGCGAGCAGTACTTC	CASSFSRGRAGEQYF
-	TRBJ1-1	TRBV5-1	15	-	TGCGCCAGCAGTTTCGTCCGGGATTCGGGCACTGAAGCTTTCTTT	CASSFVRDSGTEAFF
-	TRBJ1-2	TRBV7-2	15	-	TGTGCCAGCAGCGGGAGGGGAAGGGAGAACTATGGCTACACCTTC	CASSGRGRENYGYTF
-	TRBJ2-5	TRBV5-6	15	TRBD2	TGTGCCAGCAGCTTAATAGCGGGGGGGAATCTCCCCCAGTACTTC	CASSLIAGGNLPQYF
-	TRBJ2-3	TRBV28	13	-	TGTGCCAGCAGTTTACCTAGCACAGATACGCAGTATTTT	CASSLPSTDTQYF
-	TRBJ1-1	TRBV5-1	12	-	TGCGCCAGCAGCTTCGGTGGTTCTGAAGCTTTCTTT	CASSFGGSEAFF
-	TRBJ2-7	TRBV19	14	-	TGTGCCAGTAGTAATCCAGGGATTTCCTACGAGCAGTACTTC	CASSNPGISYEQYF
-	TRBJ2-1	TRBV25-1	16	TRBD2	TGTGCCAGCAGTGAATATATCGGGGGGAGGGGTGGCAAGGAGTTCTTC	CASSEYIGGRGGKEFF
-	TRBJ2-7	TRBV28	16	TRBD2	TGTGCCAGCAGCTCCTGGACTAGCGGTAAGCCCTACGAGCAGTACTTC	CASSSWTSGKPYEQYF